These 26 T cell receptor beta chains were sequenced from one sample in a study of shared clonotypes between healthy human individuals. TCRdb's table, derived via immunoSEQ multiplex PCR, lists solely in-frame clones and lacks some. The sample lists some 2.1 million clones; over 85% were seen once. CD45RO-negative cells were positively selected for CCR7, leaving out terminally differentiated effector memory CD45RA+ cells. Input material: naive CD8+ T cells from PBMCs. The receptor set was obtained from a man aged 18 to 29 in good health. Some clones in this sample may be carry-over from other donors' samples.

The rearrangement links TRBV6-1 to TRBJ1-2, with D perhaps matching TRBD1 (6 bases). Germline V lookup: CDR1 MNHNS, CDR2 SASEGT. Trimming pared 5 bases from V and 4 bases from J, leaving 11 bases between. The length of the CDR3 is 13 residues. CDR3 loop: CASSPRDTYGYTF. In DNA form, the CDR3 reads TGTGCCAGCAGTCCCCGGGACACCTATGGCTACACCTTC.

This chain connects TRBV5-6 to TRBJ1-5, with unresolved D. Germline-derived CDR1 and CDR2 are SGHDT and YYEEEE. This CDR3 is 14 amino acids long. V shed 2 bases and J shed 2 bases, with 8 bases lying between them. The CDR3 sequence: CASSFWSGNQPQHF. Here the CDR3 DNA reads TGTGCCAGCAGCTTTTGGTCTGGCAATCAGCCCCAGCATTTT.

V and J are TRBV29-1 and TRBJ2-7; 9 bases are a match to TRBD1. CDR3 length: 14 amino acids. Germline V CDR1 and CDR2: SQVTM, ANQGSEA. J lost 4 bases, V lost 4 bases, and 8 bases had no gene match. CDR3 nucleotide sequence: TGCAGCGTTGTTTTGGGGACAGGGTTTTACGAGCAGTACTTC. Translating gives CSVVLGTGFYEQYF.

The chain recombines TRBV28 with TRBJ2-7; D is perhaps TRBD1 or TRBD2 (5 bases each). V lost 5 bases, J lost 7 bases, and 24 bases lay in between. This CDR3 is built from 16 residues. CDR1 is MDHEN, CDR2 SYDVKM, per germline. The CDR3, as DNA: TGTGCCAGCAGTCCCTCTTTGGGGGACCCCCCCGAGGAGCAGTACTTC. It yields the protein CASSPSLGDPPEEQYF.

This chain joins TRBV7-9 and TRBJ1-1; no firm D call. Trimming left V 5 bases short and J 2 bases short, with 9 bases between. Germline V gives CDR1 SEHNR, CDR2 FQNEAQ (reference sequence). This CDR3 contains 13 residues. The DNA for the CDR3 is TGTGCCAGCAGCCCGAACGGAAACACTGAAGCTTTCTTT. Its translation: CASSPNGNTEAFF.

The chain recombines TRBV4-3 with TRBJ1-4; D might be TRBD1 (5 bases). There are 18 residues in the CDR3. CDR1 is LGHNA and CDR2 is YSLEER in the germline V gene. V was cut by 3 bases and J by 0 bases, with 17 bases left in between. CDR3 DNA: TGCGCCAGCAGCCAGACCGGGACGGAATACGCAACTAATGAAAAACTGTTTTTT. Translation gives CASSQTGTEYATNEKLFF.

This rearrangement joins TRBV4-2 to TRBJ2-7, with TRBD2 matching 7 bases. V was pared by 0 bases and J by 3 bases, with 14 bases of the junction left unmatched. Germline V gene sequence: CDR1 LGHNA, CDR2 YNFKEQ. This CDR3 has 18 amino acids. CDR3 sequence (DNA): TGTGCCAGCAGCCAAGATGAGACCCGGGACTATTACGTCTACGAGCAGTACTTC. The encoded protein is CASSQDETRDYYVYEQYF.

The chain employs TRBV28 and TRBJ2-2; no firm D call. This CDR3 has 16 residues. Per the germline V gene, CDR1 is MDHEN and CDR2 is SYDVKM. The ends were cut back, 6 bases at V and 0 bases at J, with 14 bases in the middle. The CDR3 spells CASSPRGVANTGELFF. CDR3 DNA: TGTGCCAGCAGCCCCCGCGGTGTAGCGAACACCGGGGAGCTGTTTTTT.

V usage is TRBV28 and J usage is TRBJ1-2, with 7 positions matching TRBD1. V lost 6 bases to trimming and J lost 4 bases; unmatched junction nucleotides: 14. This CDR3 spans 16 amino acids. The germline CDR1 and CDR2 sequences are MDHEN and SYDVKM. The CDR3 here is CASSLRQWTGPYGYTF. In DNA form, the CDR3 reads TGTGCCAGCAGCCTAAGGCAATGGACAGGCCCCTATGGCTACACCTTC.

This clone appeared once. This chain links TRBV5-1 with TRBJ1-4; D call uncertain. Looked up from germline, CDR1 is SGHRS and CDR2 is YFSETQ. There are 16 residues in the CDR3. Trimming cost V 3 bases and J 8 bases, with 20 bases left between them. The CDR3 protein is CASSSSRAGSREKLFF. CDR3 DNA sequence: TGCGCCAGCAGCTCCAGTAGGGCAGGTTCGAGGGAAAAACTGTTTTTT.

The chain carries TRBV4-1 and TRBJ2-7; TRBD2 matches at 8 bases. Germline V gene data show CDR1 as MGHRA and CDR2 as YSYEKL. With V trimmed by 0 bases and J by 4 bases, 8 bases remained unmatched. CDR3 length: 16 residues. CDR3: CASSQDTGLGGYEQYF. In DNA form, the CDR3 reads TGCGCCAGCAGCCAAGATACGGGACTAGGTGGATACGAGCAGTACTTC.

The V gene is TRBV2, the J gene TRBJ1-2, with D tentatively TRBD1 (5 bases). Germline V gene data show CDR1 as SNHLY and CDR2 as FYNNEI. This CDR3 has 17 residues. The V gene lost 6 bases and the J gene lost 0 bases, with 20 bases spanning the gap. The DNA of the CDR3 is TGTGCCAGCAGCATTCGGAGGATCGGGGGAGCTAACTATGGCTACACCTTC. This codes for CASSIRRIGGANYGYTF. Drawing the rest from reference TRBV2 and TRBJ1-2, the complete variable domain is EPEVTQTPSHQVTQMGQEVILRCVPISNHLYFYWYRQILGQKVEFLVSFYNNEISEKSEIFDDQFSVERPDGSNFTLKIRSTKLEDSAMYFCASSIRRIGGANYGYTFGSGTRLTVV.

The chain has TRBV28 and TRBJ2-2; D remains unclear. CDR1 is MDHEN, CDR2 SYDVKM, per germline. The CDR3 runs to 16 residues. Deletions cut 3 bases from V and 3 bases from J, with 14 bases between. CDR3 in DNA: TGTGCCAGCAGTTTCTGGCCGGACCGAGACACCGGGGAGCTGTTTTTT. As protein: CASSFWPDRDTGELFF.

V gene TRBV6-6 combines with J gene TRBJ1-2; 12 bases line up with TRBD1. Trimming at V came to 6 bases and at J to 8 bases, leaving 4 bases not matched to a gene. The germline V gene has CDR1 MNHNY and CDR2 SVGAGI (reference sequence). The CDR3 has 13 amino acids. CDR3 amino acids: CASRGQGAFGYTF. The DNA for the CDR3 is TGTGCCAGCAGGGGACAGGGGGCATTCGGCTACACCTTC.

The rearrangement uses TRBV5-5 and TRBJ2-7; 11 bases agree with TRBD2. V lost 5 bases and J lost 2; bases outside the gene matches: 3. The CDR3 runs 14 residues. The germline gives CDR1 SGHKS, CDR2 YYEKEE (reference sequence). CDR3 in DNA: TGTGCCAGCAGTTCGGGACTAGCGGCCTACGAGCAGTACTTC. This encodes CASSSGLAAYEQYF.

V and J are TRBV27 and TRBJ2-7; no firm D call. V gave up 3 bases and J gave up 4 bases, with 10 bases separating them. Germline lookup yields CDR1 MNHEY and CDR2 SMNVEV (reference sequence). This CDR3 spans 13 amino acids. CDR3 in amino acids: CASSFPPIYEQYF. For the CDR3, the DNA is TGTGCCAGCAGTTTCCCGCCGATTTACGAGCAGTACTTC.

This clone came up once. The rearrangement links TRBV19 to TRBJ2-1; no reliable D call. The germline V gene encodes CDR1 LNHDA and CDR2 SQIVND (reference sequence). The CDR3 length is 12 residues. The V and J ends lost 4 bases and 8 bases respectively, with 9 bases between them. DNA for the CDR3: TGTGCCAGTAGTACACAGTACCATGAGCAGTTCTTC. Translation: CASSTQYHEQFF.

This clone has a single count. This chain connects TRBV5-6 to TRBJ1-5, with 7 bases lining up with TRBD1. This CDR3 is built from 16 residues. The germline V gene has CDR1 SGHDT and CDR2 YYEEEE. The V and J ends lost 0 bases and 2 bases, in that order; junction bases with no gene match: 5. The CDR3 DNA is TGTGCCAGCAGCTTGGCCGGCAGGGGGGGCAATCAGCCCCAGCATTTT. Protein product: CASSLAGRGGNQPQHF.

The count of this clone is one. The V gene is TRBV7-2, the J gene TRBJ1-1, with a tentative D call TRBD1 (5 bases). Trimming took 6 bases from V and 5 from J, leaving 16 bases between them. This CDR3 has 14 residues. In germline, CDR1 is SGHTA, CDR2 FQGNSA. CDR3 sequence reads: CASSIGAPMTEAFF. CDR3 sequence (DNA): TGTGCCAGCAGTATCGGGGCCCCGATGACTGAAGCTTTCTTT.

The chain carries TRBV10-3 and TRBJ2-6; no reliable D call. The V and J ends lost 2 bases and 4 bases respectively, with 9 bases between them. Germline V gene sequence: CDR1 ENHRY, CDR2 SYGVKD. CDR3 length: 15 residues. CDR3 residues: CAISETGGGANVLTF. DNA of the CDR3: TGTGCCATCAGTGAGACGGGTGGAGGGGCCAACGTCCTGACTTTC.

V gene TRBV5-6 combines with J gene TRBJ2-7, with 7 bases aligning to TRBD2. Losses at the gene ends were 0 bases for V and 4 bases for J; bases not matched to a gene: 7. The CDR3 length is 15 residues. Germline CDR1 reads SGHDT; CDR2 reads YYEEEE. The CDR3 DNA sequence: TGTGCCAGCAGCTTGGAGGGCGGGAGTAGATACGAGCAGTACTTC. This encodes CASSLEGGSRYEQYF.

The chain has TRBV11-2 and TRBJ2-7; 8 bases are a match to TRBD2. J gave up 3 bases and V 4 bases, and 8 bases lay outside the gene matches. Germline V gene data show CDR1 as SGHAT and CDR2 as FQNNGV. This CDR3 is 15 amino acids long. Here the CDR3 DNA reads TGTGCCAGCAGCTCCCCGGCGGGAGGTTACTACGAGCAGTACTTC. It translates to CASSSPAGGYYEQYF.

The chain has TRBV4-3 and TRBJ2-7, with 11 bases aligning to TRBD1. CDR3 length: 17 amino acids. J lost 3 bases, V lost 0 bases, and 7 bases had no gene match. Germline CDR1 LGHNA, CDR2 YSLEER. CDR3 amino acids: CASSQETGTGGLYEQYF. The CDR3 DNA is TGCGCCAGCAGCCAAGAGACCGGGACAGGGGGTCTCTACGAGCAGTACTTC.

This chain connects TRBV10-1 to TRBJ1-4, with no clear D. The germline gives CDR1 WNHNN, CDR2 SYGVQD (reference sequence). The V and J ends lost 3 bases and 4 bases respectively, with 9 bases between them. CDR3 length: 14 residues. In nucleotides, the CDR3 is TGCGCCAGCAGTGAAAGGCTAAGTAATGAAAAACTGTTTTTT. This translates into CASSERLSNEKLFF.

This clone turned up a few times. V is TRBV19 and J is TRBJ2-2; TRBD2 might be the D (6 bases). Trimming removed 7 bases from V and 6 bases from J, with 15 bases in between. The CDR3 extends over 14 amino acids. Looked up from germline, CDR1 is LNHDA and CDR2 is SQIVND (reference sequence). CDR3 protein: CASNPTSLPGELFF. In nucleotides, the CDR3 is TGTGCCAGTAATCCGACTAGTCTCCCCGGGGAGCTGTTTTTT. The whole variable domain, filled in from reference TRBV19 and TRBJ2-2, reads DGGITQSPKYLFRKEGQNVTLSCEQNLNHDAMYWYRQDPGQGLRLIYYSQIVNDFQKGDIAEGYSVSREKKESFPLTVTSAQKNPTAFYLCASNPTSLPGELFFGEGSRLTVL.

The chain uses TRBV7-9 and TRBJ2-5, with D maybe TRBD1 (6 bases). Trimming left V 5 bases short and J 2 bases short, with 12 bases between. The CDR3 runs to 14 residues. Germline V lookup: CDR1 SEHNR, CDR2 FQNEAQ (reference sequence). This CDR3 reads CASSDGTRQETQYF. In DNA, the CDR3 is TGTGCCAGCAGCGACGGGACACGACAAGAGACCCAGTACTTC.